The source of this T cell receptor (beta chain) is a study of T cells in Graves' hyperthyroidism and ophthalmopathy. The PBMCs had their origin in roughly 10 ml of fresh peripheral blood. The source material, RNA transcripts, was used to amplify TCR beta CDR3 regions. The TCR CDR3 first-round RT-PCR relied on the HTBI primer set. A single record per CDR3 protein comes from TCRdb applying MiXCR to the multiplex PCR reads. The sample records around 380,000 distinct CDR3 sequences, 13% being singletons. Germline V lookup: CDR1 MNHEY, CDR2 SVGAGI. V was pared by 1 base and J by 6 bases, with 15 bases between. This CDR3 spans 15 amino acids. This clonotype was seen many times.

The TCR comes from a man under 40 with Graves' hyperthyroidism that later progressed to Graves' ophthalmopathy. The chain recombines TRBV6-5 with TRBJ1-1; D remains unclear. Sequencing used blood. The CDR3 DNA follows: TGTGCCAGCAGTTACTACCTTGGGGAGGGCGCTGAAGCTTTCTTT. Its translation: CASSYYLGEGAEAFF.